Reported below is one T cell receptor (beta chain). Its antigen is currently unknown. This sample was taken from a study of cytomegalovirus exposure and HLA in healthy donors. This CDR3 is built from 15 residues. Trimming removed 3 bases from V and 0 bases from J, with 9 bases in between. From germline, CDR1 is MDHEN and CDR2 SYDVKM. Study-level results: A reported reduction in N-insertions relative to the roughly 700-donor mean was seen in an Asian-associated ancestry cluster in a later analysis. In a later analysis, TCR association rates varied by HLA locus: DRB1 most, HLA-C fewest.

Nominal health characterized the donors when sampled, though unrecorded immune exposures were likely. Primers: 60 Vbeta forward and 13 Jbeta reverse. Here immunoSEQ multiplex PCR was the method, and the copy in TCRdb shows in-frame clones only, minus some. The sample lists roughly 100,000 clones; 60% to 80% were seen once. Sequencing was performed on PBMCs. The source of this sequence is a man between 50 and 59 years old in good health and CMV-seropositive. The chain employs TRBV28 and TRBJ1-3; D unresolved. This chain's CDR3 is CASSFIPSSGNTIYF. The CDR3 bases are TGTGCCAGCAGTTTTATTCCCAGCTCTGGAAACACCATATATTTT.